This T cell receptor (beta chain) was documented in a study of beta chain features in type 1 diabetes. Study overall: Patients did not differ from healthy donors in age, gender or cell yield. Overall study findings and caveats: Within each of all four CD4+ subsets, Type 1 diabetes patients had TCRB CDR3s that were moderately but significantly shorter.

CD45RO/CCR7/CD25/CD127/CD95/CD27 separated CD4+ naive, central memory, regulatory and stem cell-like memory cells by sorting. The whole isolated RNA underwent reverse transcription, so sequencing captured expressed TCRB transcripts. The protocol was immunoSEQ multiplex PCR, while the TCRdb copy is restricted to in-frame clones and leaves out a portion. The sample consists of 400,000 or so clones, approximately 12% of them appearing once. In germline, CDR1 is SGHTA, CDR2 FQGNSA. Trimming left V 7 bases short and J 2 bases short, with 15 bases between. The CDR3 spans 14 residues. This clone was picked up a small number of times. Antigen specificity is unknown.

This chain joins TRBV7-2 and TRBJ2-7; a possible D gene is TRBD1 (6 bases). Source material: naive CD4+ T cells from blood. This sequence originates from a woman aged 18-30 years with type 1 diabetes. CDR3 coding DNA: TGTGCCAGCACCTCACGCGGACAGACCTACGAGCAGTACTTC. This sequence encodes CASTSRGQTYEQYF.